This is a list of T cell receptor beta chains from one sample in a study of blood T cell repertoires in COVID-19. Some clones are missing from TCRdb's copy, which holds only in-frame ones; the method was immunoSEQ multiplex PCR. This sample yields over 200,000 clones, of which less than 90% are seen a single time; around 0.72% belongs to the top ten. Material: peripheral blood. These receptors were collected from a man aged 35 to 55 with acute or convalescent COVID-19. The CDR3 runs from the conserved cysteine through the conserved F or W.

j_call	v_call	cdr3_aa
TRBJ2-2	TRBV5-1	CASSLAGVGTGELFF
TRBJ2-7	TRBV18	CASSLTSDYEQYF
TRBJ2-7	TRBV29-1	CSVDRGQGSSYEQYF
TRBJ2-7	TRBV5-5	CASSFPRTDRADEQYF
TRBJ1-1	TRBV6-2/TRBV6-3	CASSRGGAANTEAFF
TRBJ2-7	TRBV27	CASSFRGFSYEQYF
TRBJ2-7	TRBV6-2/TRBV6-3	CASTPKGISYEQYF
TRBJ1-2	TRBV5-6	CASSLGGTGVYGYTF
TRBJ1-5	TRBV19	CASSIERNQPQHF
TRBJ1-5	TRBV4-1	CASSQVRGEDQPQHF
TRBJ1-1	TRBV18	CASSPIGGTEAFF
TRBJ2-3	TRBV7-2	CASSLGRDARKYF
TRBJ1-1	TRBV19	CASSLTGVITEAFF
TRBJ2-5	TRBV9	CASSVERQETQYF
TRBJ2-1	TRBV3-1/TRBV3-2	CASRYGTSALPYNEQFF
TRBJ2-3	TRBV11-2	CASSPPGGLVTDTQYF
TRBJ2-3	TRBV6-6	CASSSTGPGLRDTQYF
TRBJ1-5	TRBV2	CASSDQGGNQPQHF
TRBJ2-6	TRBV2	CASSDPGQGPGNVLTF
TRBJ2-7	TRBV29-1	CSVKAGGVYEQYF
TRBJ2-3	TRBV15	CATSREGSGRALDTQYF
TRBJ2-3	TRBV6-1	CASSEALRRGITDTQYF
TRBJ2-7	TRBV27	CASSLRGNYEQYF
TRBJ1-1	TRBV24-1	CATSTGQGRKAFF
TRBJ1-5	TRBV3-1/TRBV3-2	CASSQQGWQPQHF
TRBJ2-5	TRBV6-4	CASSEASGGQETQYF
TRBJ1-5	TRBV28	CASSIQGVYSNQPQHF
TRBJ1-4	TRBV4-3	CASSQDPRATNEKLFF
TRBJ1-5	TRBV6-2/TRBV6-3	CASSYSIGRVGDQPQHF
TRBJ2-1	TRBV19	CASSPGQGVNEQFF
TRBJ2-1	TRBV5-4	CASSLLPNNEQFF
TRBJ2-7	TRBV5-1	CASRAREGAYEQYF
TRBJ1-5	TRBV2	CASTEEGGQYNQPQHF
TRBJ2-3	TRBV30	CAWNGQLSTDTQYF
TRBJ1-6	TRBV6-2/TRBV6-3	CASSRPAGADNSPLHF
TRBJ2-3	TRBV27	CASSLLAPLSDTQYF
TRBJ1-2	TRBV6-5	CASREDRDAYGYTF
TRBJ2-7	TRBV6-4	CASVGQSYEQYF
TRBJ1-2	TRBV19	CASSIEGRGYYGYTF
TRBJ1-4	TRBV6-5	CASSYSMGGTNEKLFF
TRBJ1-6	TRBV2	CASIQQGRNYNSPLHF
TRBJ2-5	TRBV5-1	CASSLDLAGGYQETQYF
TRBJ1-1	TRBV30	CAWSVQVFTEAFF
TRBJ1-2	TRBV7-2	CASSLLGTGYGYTF
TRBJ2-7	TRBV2	CASSERGGPPYKQYF
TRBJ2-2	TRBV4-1	CASSPAIAGGPTGELFF
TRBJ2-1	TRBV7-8	CASSRQGASREQFF
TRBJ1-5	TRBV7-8	CASSPSRLSNQPQHF
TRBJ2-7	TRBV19	CASSLLLAVSYEQYF
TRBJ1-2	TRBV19	CASSKRPTVYGYTF
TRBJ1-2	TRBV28	CASSLTGHNLYGYTF
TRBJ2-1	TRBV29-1	CSVALGTSYNEQFF
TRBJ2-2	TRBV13	CASSPRAMDTGELFF